This T cell receptor beta chain emerged from a study of early T cells in non-severe SARS-CoV-2 infection. This clonotype was seen a handful of times. Germline loops: CDR1 MNHEY, CDR2 SVGEGT. The CDR3 runs 15 residues. The V end lost 6 bases, the J end lost 0 bases, and 12 bases lay between the germline ends. TCRdb itself ran the 5' RACE reads through MiXCR, one entry per CDR3 protein. The sample consists of 50,000 to 65,000 distinct CDR3 sequences, about 10% of them appearing once. The sequencing used whole blood, collected at baseline. The gene calls are TRBV6-2 or TRBV6-3 and TRBJ1-5; D gene uncertain. The TCR was taken from an adult who was a healthcare worker with PCR-confirmed SARS-CoV-2 infection or an uninfected control (not recorded which). The CDR3 DNA reads as TGTGCCAGCAGCTTGGACGTCCTTAGCAATCAGCCCCAGCATTTT. Encoded protein: CASSLDVLSNQPQHF.